The T cell receptor (beta chain) under discussion was sequenced for a study of T-cell memory formation after mild COVID-19. Study-level results: Confirmation was lacking for SARS-CoV-2 specificity of second-wave clones that peaked on day 37. Mostly located in CM and EM were contracting CD4+ clones, with contracting CD8+ clones located in EMRA.

TCR alpha and TCR beta cDNA libraries carrying sample barcodes and UMIs came from 5'RACE with constant-segment primers. TCRdb independently ran MiXCR on the 5' RACE reads; one entry per CDR3 protein. Among under 250,000 distinct CDR3 sequences listed, 15% were seen once. A remark on this clonotype: The antigen remains undetermined.

The germline gives CDR1 MNHNY, CDR2 SVGAGI (reference sequence). V was pared by 8 bases and J by 6 bases, with 10 bases of the junction left unmatched. CDR3 size: 14 residues. The chain employs TRBV6-6 and TRBJ2-3; 8 nucleotides match TRBD2. Input material: PBMCs or a T cell subset sorted from them (not recorded which). The receptor's source is an adult woman who had mild COVID-19 (a few samples of this study predate the infection). Cell type and time point are not known. The CDR3 nucleotides read TGTGCCAGCCGGACTAGCCAACAGGCGGATACGCAGTATTTT. Translation gives CASRTSQQADTQYF.